These T cell receptor beta chains were read from a single sample in a study of T cell responses to AZD1222 COVID-19 vaccine. The assay was immunoSEQ multiplex PCR, and TCRdb's table has in-frame clones only and misses some. This table has 110,000 to 150,000 clones, about 92% appearing once. The starting material was peripheral blood, obtained on day 0 of AZD1222 vaccination. These receptors were collected from an adult in good health. Each CDR3 is given without its conserved first and last residue. A clone size is listed for some rows: how often the clone was seen (once, few, many), or a class if it is expanded.

TRBJ1-3	NA	TRBV19	ASSSRVSGNTIY
TRBJ1-1	NA	TRBV4-2	ASSQPPGTHNTEAF
TRBJ2-7	once	TRBV6-1	ASGRAEQY
TRBJ2-1	once	TRBV2	ASSVGGEIDEQF
TRBJ1-1	NA	TRBV4-1	ASSQEDSMNTEAF
TRBJ1-2	NA	TRBV14	ASSQDLPGGQASANYGYT
TRBJ1-3	NA	TRBV5-4	ASSLGPGSGNTIY
TRBJ1-4	NA	TRBV5-1	ASSPGGGIGIQTKF
TRBJ1-2	NA	TRBV7-2	ASSLVFQGGYT
TRBJ1-2	NA	TRBV3-1/TRBV3-2	ASSPGQGYGYT
TRBJ2-1	NA	TRBV21-1	ASSPQSGDSYNEQF
TRBJ1-1	few	TRBV5-1	ASSMLPGRDTEAF
TRBJ1-2	NA	TRBV4-1	ASSRPGQGDYGYT
TRBJ1-1	NA	TRBV2	ASSDRGRNTEAF
TRBJ1-5	NA	TRBV18	ASSPGFPYQPQH
TRBJ2-1	NA	TRBV3-1/TRBV3-2	ASSPRLAGGPDYNEQF
TRBJ1-2	NA	TRBV5-1	ASSLGDRLYGYT
TRBJ2-1	NA	TRBV12-5	ASGHRDRGYEQF
TRBJ1-6	NA	TRBV10-3	AISGTGAVDNSPLH
TRBJ2-7	NA	TRBV18	ASSPRQSSYEQY
TRBJ1-2	NA	TRBV5-1	ASSLRTGEWHGYT
TRBJ1-1	NA	TRBV30	AWSLLTGGNTEAF